This passage covers 25 T cell receptor beta chains from one sample sequenced in a study of shared clonotypes between healthy human individuals. Repertoires were generated with immunoSEQ multiplex PCR, while TCRdb's copy carries only in-frame clones and drops some. The sample includes approximately 120,000 clones, over 65% of them seen just once. Sequenced: memory CD8+ T cells sorted from blood. The subset was: CD45RO+ cells pooled with CCR7-negative TemRA cells. The receptors here all came from a woman under 40 in good health.

The chain is built from TRBV13 and TRBJ2-7; D is possibly TRBD1 or TRBD2 (6 bases each). The CDR3 totals 21 residues. Deletions cut 5 bases from V and 5 bases from J, with 37 bases between. CDR1 and CDR2 (germline): PRHDT, FYEKMQ (reference sequence). CDR3 nucleotides: TGTGCCAGCAGCGGGGAAGGTGCGGACGGGGGTAGGGGGTCTCCTCTGAACGAGCAGTACTTC. This sequence encodes CASSGEGADGGRGSPLNEQYF.

The DNA of the CDR3 is TGTGCCAGCAGCTTAGGGGCCCCGTACGAGCAGTACTTC. Its translation is CASSLGAPYEQYF. The V and J genes are TRBV7-8 and TRBJ2-7; D gene ambiguous. Germline CDR1 and CDR2: SGHVS and FQNEAQ. V was clipped by 1 base and J by 4 bases, with 8 bases between them. This CDR3 is built from 13 residues.

The V gene is TRBV9, the J gene TRBJ1-3, with D possibly being TRBD1 (6 bases). V dropped 4 bases and J dropped 8 bases, with 16 bases sitting between them. This CDR3 has 14 amino acids. Germline V gene sequence: CDR1 SGDLS, CDR2 YYNGEE. The CDR3: CASSNTGSLDTIYF. The CDR3 coding sequence is TGTGCCAGCAGCAACACAGGGAGTTTGGACACCATATATTTT. Filled out from reference TRBV9 and TRBJ1-3, the complete variable domain reads DSGVTQTPKHLITATGQRVTLRCSPRSGDLSVYWYQQSLDQGLQFLIQYYNGEERAKGNILERFSAQQFPDLHSELNLSSLELGDSALYFCASSNTGSLDTIYFGEGSWLTVV.

For this clone: The same CDR3 also results from other DNA sequences found in this sample. This chain uses TRBV27 with TRBJ1-5; D uncertain. Per germline, CDR1 MNHEY and CDR2 SMNVEV (reference sequence). The CDR3 contains 14 residues. Between the trimmed V and J ends, which lost 2 bases and 0 bases, there was a span of 5 bases. Here the CDR3 DNA reads TGTGCCAGCAGTTTAGGATATAGCAATCAGCCCCAGCATTTT. Translating gives CASSLGYSNQPQHF.

The V and J genes are TRBV5-5 and TRBJ2-7, with D perhaps TRBD1 (6 bases). Trimming pared 0 bases from V and 2 bases from J, leaving 9 bases between. The CDR3 loop spans 14 amino acids. Germline assignment: CDR1 SGHKS and CDR2 YYEKEE (reference sequence). This CDR3 is CASSLVQGTYEQYF. DNA of the CDR3: TGTGCCAGCAGCTTGGTACAGGGTACCTACGAGCAGTACTTC.

The V gene is TRBV13, the J gene TRBJ2-2; TRBD2 is a possible D gene (5 bases). This CDR3 region has 17 residues. The V gene lost 0 bases and the J gene lost 3 bases, with 14 bases spanning the gap. The germline V gene has CDR1 PRHDT and CDR2 FYEKMQ (reference sequence). The DNA for the CDR3 is TGTGCCAGCAGCTTAGGCCTAACGTGGACTCACACCGGGGAGCTGTTTTTT. It is translated as CASSLGLTWTHTGELFF.

This clone was seen just once. With a much larger clone just one base away, this may be a read error. The CDR3 spells CASSSYRGRETQYF. In nucleotides, the CDR3 is TGTGCCAGCAGTTCCTACAGGGGGCGAGAGACCCAGTACTTC. The gene calls are TRBV28 and TRBJ2-5; 9 bases fit TRBD1. CDR1 is MDHEN, CDR2 SYDVKM, per germline. The CDR3 runs 14 residues. V lost 4 bases and J lost 4; bases outside the gene matches: 4.

The chain employs TRBV11-1 and TRBJ1-1; D uncertain. V lost 5 bases and J lost 11, with 15 bases in between. Germline CDR1 SGHAT, CDR2 FQDESV (reference sequence). The CDR3 runs to 12 residues. The CDR3 loop is CASSNIRGWAFF. CDR3 coding DNA: TGTGCCAGCAGCAACATAAGAGGATGGGCTTTCTTT.

The rearrangement uses TRBV5-4 and TRBJ2-7; 9 bases match TRBD2. The germline V gene encodes CDR1 SGHNT and CDR2 YYREEE (reference sequence). Losses at the gene ends were 5 bases for V and 3 bases for J; bases not matched to a gene: 3. The CDR3 spans 13 residues. CDR3 sequence: CASRTSGGYEQYF. DNA of the CDR3: TGTGCCAGCAGGACTAGCGGTGGCTACGAGCAGTACTTC.

V and J are TRBV4-1 and TRBJ2-2, with 8 bases fitting TRBD2. The CDR3 loop spans 16 amino acids. Germline CDR1 reads MGHRA; CDR2 reads YSYEKL. V shed 5 bases, J shed 7 bases, and the junction held 12 bases outside the gene matches. This CDR3 reads CASSSGRGESDGELFF. In DNA form, the CDR3 reads TGCGCCAGCAGCTCCGGGAGGGGGGAGTCGGACGGGGAGCTGTTTTTT.

The J gene is TRBJ2-3, the V gene TRBV19; D is possibly TRBD2 (6 bases). The germline V gene has CDR1 LNHDA and CDR2 SQIVND (reference sequence). The CDR3 length is 15 residues. V lost 5 bases to trimming and J lost 4 bases, with 16 bases between them. Here the CDR3 DNA reads TGTGCCAGTAGTGAACCGGGAGTCCCCCCAGATACGCAGTATTTT. Amino acids: CASSEPGVPPDTQYF.

V and J are TRBV15 and TRBJ2-3, with TRBD1 identical over 10 bases. Germline V CDR1 and CDR2: LNHNV, YYDKDF (reference sequence). V lost 2 bases to trimming and J lost 4 bases; unmatched junction nucleotides: 6. CDR3 length equals 16 residues. CDR3 bases: TGTGCCACCAGCAGAACCCGGGACAGGGGACCAGATACGCAGTATTTT. Translation: CATSRTRDRGPDTQYF.

The chain has TRBV11-2 and TRBJ1-1, with TRBD1 identical over 10 bases. The CDR3 runs 15 residues. Trimming took 5 bases from V and 5 from J; bases not matched to a gene: 8. Germline CDR1 SGHAT, CDR2 FQNNGV. The CDR3 sequence is CASSPTRDRGTEAFF. DNA for the CDR3: TGTGCCAGCAGCCCTACCCGGGACAGGGGTACTGAAGCTTTCTTT.

Only a few counts were recorded for this clone. The rearrangement links TRBV5-1 to TRBJ1-1; D is possibly TRBD1 (5 bases). The length of the CDR3 is 15 residues. Looked up from germline, CDR1 is SGHRS and CDR2 is YFSETQ. V was pared by 3 bases and J by 4 bases, with 16 bases between. The DNA for the CDR3 is TGCGCCAGCAGCTCCTTCGGGGGAGATGGCACTGAAGCTTTCTTT. It codes for CASSSFGGDGTEAFF.

This clone was seen only a few times. The chain joins TRBV6-1 to TRBJ2-4; TRBD1 matches at 7 bases. Germline lookup yields CDR1 MNHNS and CDR2 SASEGT. CDR3 length: 18 amino acids. Trimming at V came to 1 base and at J to 1 base, leaving 10 bases not matched to a gene. The DNA for the CDR3 is TGTGCCAGCAGTGAAGGGAGTAGGGACAGTGGGGCCAAAAACATTCAGTACTTC. It is translated as CASSEGSRDSGAKNIQYF.

This clone was recorded a few times. The J gene is TRBJ2-5, the V gene TRBV6-5; possibly TRBD1 for D (6 bases). The CDR3 loop spans 15 amino acids. Germline V gene sequence: CDR1 MNHEY, CDR2 SVGAGI. With 5 bases removed from V and 1 base from J, the gap between germline ends came to 14 bases. The CDR3 region has the DNA TGTGCCAGCAGTCCAAATGACAGGCCCCAAGAGACCCAGTACTTC. Its translation is CASSPNDRPQETQYF.

This clone has more than one count but fewer than ten. CDR3 bases: TGTGCCAGCAGCCTTTCCCTTGGAGGGAGGGAGACCCAGTACTTC. Amino acids: CASSLSLGGRETQYF. The rearrangement joins TRBV7-9 to TRBJ2-5; tentative D call: TRBD2 (6 bases). With 5 bases removed from V and 5 bases from J, the gap between germline ends came to 18 bases. From germline, CDR1 is SEHNR and CDR2 FQNEAQ (reference sequence). This CDR3 is 15 amino acids long.

In DNA form, the CDR3 reads TGTGCCAGCTCACCTTCGCGGGGCGCGGGAAACACCATATATTTT. This translates into CASSPSRGAGNTIYF. V usage is TRBV18 and J usage is TRBJ1-3; D perhaps matches TRBD1 (5 bases). CDR1 is KGHSH, CDR2 LQKENI, per germline. V was pared by 3 bases and J by 4 bases, with 13 bases between. The CDR3 totals 15 residues.

The chain uses TRBV6-6 and TRBJ1-1; no clear D gene. Germline V gene sequence: CDR1 MNHNY, CDR2 SVGAGI (reference sequence). The CDR3 is 13 amino acids. The V end lost 2 bases, the J end lost 6 bases, and 10 bases lay between the germline ends. CDR3 amino acids: CASSYHTSPEAFF. CDR3 nucleotides: TGTGCCAGCAGTTACCACACGTCCCCTGAAGCTTTCTTT.

The V call is TRBV4-2, the J call TRBJ2-7; 16 bases align to TRBD2. The CDR3 totals 16 residues. The junction had 2 bases not matched to a gene; V was cut back by 0 bases and J by 6 bases. Germline assignment: CDR1 LGHNA and CDR2 YNFKEQ. The CDR3 nucleotides read TGTGCCAGCAGCCAAGAGGGACTAGCGGGAGGGCTCGAGCAGTACTTC. The encoded protein is CASSQEGLAGGLEQYF.

This chain links TRBV28 with TRBJ2-1, with D possibly being TRBD2 (5 bases). Germline CDR1 reads MDHEN; CDR2 reads SYDVKM. The CDR3 runs 15 residues. With 6 bases removed from V and 3 bases from J, the gap between germline ends came to 15 bases. The CDR3 sequence is CASSRTSGVYNEQFF. In nucleotides, the CDR3 is TGTGCCAGCAGCCGAACTAGTGGGGTCTACAATGAGCAGTTCTTC. Variable domain in full (rest from reference TRBV28 and TRBJ2-1): DVKVTQSSRYLVKRTGEKVFLECVQDMDHENMFWYRQDPGLGLRLIYFSYDVKMKEKGDIPEGYSVSREKKERFSLILESASTNQTSMYLCASSRTSGVYNEQFFGPGTRLTVL.

This rearrangement joins TRBV27 to TRBJ2-5; D is perhaps TRBD2 (6 bases). Matching the DNA end better, TRBJ2-7 makes the J call doubtful. Germline CDR1 is MNHEY and CDR2 is SMNVEV (reference sequence). The CDR3 consists of 15 residues. The CDR3 is CASSLLPGLNYEQYF. The DNA of the CDR3 is TGTGCCAGCAGTTTGCTGCCGGGACTGAACTACGAGCAGTACTTC.

The J gene is TRBJ1-1, the V gene TRBV7-6; the match to TRBD1 covers 7 bases. This CDR3 spans 15 amino acids. Germline V CDR1 and CDR2: SGHVS, FNYEAQ. V shed 4 bases, J shed 6 bases, and the junction held 11 bases outside the gene matches. The CDR3 loop is CASSYWTGGYPEAFF. The CDR3 DNA reads as TGTGCCAGCAGCTATTGGACAGGAGGCTATCCTGAAGCTTTCTTT.

This clone was seen a single time. The chain has TRBV5-4 and TRBJ2-5, with TRBD1 matching over 9 bases. V shed 5 bases and J 2 bases; nucleotides not matched to a gene: 7. Germline V gives CDR1 SGHNT, CDR2 YYREEE (reference sequence). The CDR3 runs to 15 residues. The CDR3 is CASRYHGQGQETQYF. CDR3 nucleotide sequence: TGTGCCAGCAGATACCACGGACAGGGGCAAGAGACCCAGTACTTC.

V usage is TRBV28 and J usage is TRBJ1-2, with unresolved D. V gave up 5 bases and J gave up 2 bases, with 15 bases separating them. Germline V CDR1 and CDR2: MDHEN, SYDVKM. The CDR3 sequence is 15 residues long. CDR3 loop: CASSLTPQVNYGYTF. The CDR3 nucleotides are TGTGCCAGCAGTCTAACCCCGCAAGTCAACTATGGCTACACCTTC.